This TCR beta chain is drawn from a study of T cells in Graves' hyperthyroidism and ophthalmopathy. The CDR3 extends over 15 amino acids. The V end was cut by 4 bases, the J end by 4 bases, with 13 bases between. Per germline, CDR1 MNHEY and CDR2 SVGAGI. Exclusion of a patient resulted from uncontrolled infection, other autoimmune disease, pregnancy or lactation. Clinicians diagnosed patients from clinical symptoms, serum thyroxine and TRAb, thyroid ultrasound and orbital computed tomography. The CDR3 regions of TCR beta were amplified from RNA transcripts. First-round RT-PCR with HTBI primers amplified the TCR CDR3 region. Using its own MiXCR run on the multiplex PCR reads, TCRdb lists one record per CDR3 protein. This table holds 270,000 or so distinct CDR3 sequences, about 25% found once.

The chain combines TRBV6-5 with TRBJ2-2; D is perhaps TRBD1 (7 bases). The TCR sequence derives from a man aged 40-49 years with Graves' hyperthyroidism that later progressed to Graves' ophthalmopathy. Material for sequencing was blood. This CDR3 reads CASSLTGRSTGELFF. The CDR3 region has the DNA TGTGCCAGCAGTTTGACAGGGAGGTCCACCGGGGAGCTGTTTTTT.